These 25 T cell receptor beta chains were sequenced from one sample in a study of T cells in Graves' hyperthyroidism and ophthalmopathy. Amplification targeted TCR beta CDR3 regions from RNA transcripts. TCR CDR3 regions were first amplified by RT-PCR with HTBI primers. MiXCR, applied by TCRdb to the multiplex PCR reads, yields one record per CDR3 protein. Of under 700,000 distinct CDR3 sequences listed, around 46% are singletons. Sequencing was carried out using peripheral blood or thyroid tissue (not recorded which). Source of these receptors: a young woman with Graves' hyperthyroidism.

For the CDR3, the DNA is TGTGCCAGCAGTTACCCGAAGGGACTAGCCTCCTCCTACGAGCAGTACTTC. Protein: CASSYPKGLASSYEQYF. This chain links TRBV11-1 with TRBJ2-7, with TRBD2 matching over 9 bases. Germline CDR1 and CDR2: SGHAT and FQDESV (reference sequence). The CDR3 length is 17 residues. J was trimmed by 0 bases and V by 6 bases; bases with no gene match: 12.

The rearrangement links TRBV29-1 to TRBJ1-1; tentatively, D is TRBD1 (6 bases). CDR3 length: 13 residues. Trimming took 8 bases from V and 8 from J, leaving 21 bases between them. CDR1 is SQVTM and CDR2 is ANQGSEA in the germline V gene. The CDR3: CSSSGQTEPEAFF. The CDR3 DNA sequence: TGCAGCAGTTCCGGACAGACGGAACCCGAAGCTTTCTTT.

In its sample, this clonotype was seen many times. The DNA is left out, because the CDR3 cannot be placed on it with certainty; the CDR3 is given as TCRdb lists it. The chain uses TRBV12-3 or TRBV12-4 and TRBJ1-5. The CDR3 length is 14 residues, termini included. The CDR3 spells CASSFLAGNQPQHF.

This chain uses TRBV2 with TRBJ1-3; D uncertain. Deletions cut 7 bases from V and 2 bases from J, with 15 bases between. The CDR3 runs to 15 residues. Germline V gene data show CDR1 as SNHLY and CDR2 as FYNNEI. In DNA, the CDR3 is TGTGCCAGCACCCAATACGTCCGGGCTGGAAACACCATATATTTT. Translated, it gives CASTQYVRAGNTIYF.

The V gene is TRBV15, the J gene TRBJ2-2; D uncertain. Between the trimmed V and J ends, which lost 2 bases and 3 bases, there was a span of 4 bases. CDR3 length: 13 residues. CDR1 and CDR2 (germline): LNHNV, YYDKDF (reference sequence). The CDR3 nucleotides are TGTGCCACCAGCAGACCTTACACCGGGGAGCTGTTTTTT. Its translation: CATSRPYTGELFF.

The chain carries TRBV12-3 or TRBV12-4 and TRBJ1-1; D remains ambiguous. This CDR3 comprises 16 residues. V dropped 8 bases and J dropped 1 base, with 20 bases sitting between them. The CDR3 region is CASASSSLPKNTEAFF. CDR3 coding DNA: TGTGCCAGCGCTAGCAGCAGCTTACCCAAGAACACTGAAGCTTTCTTT.

Only a few counts were recorded for this clonotype. The chain uses TRBV14 and TRBJ1-4; 7 positions match TRBD1. V shed 2 bases, J shed 5 bases, and the junction held 5 bases outside the gene matches. The germline V gene encodes CDR1 SGHDN and CDR2 FVKESK. CDR3 size: 15 residues. CDR3 DNA: TGTGCCAGCAGCCAAACACAGGGGAGGAATGAAAAACTGTTTTTT. Protein: CASSQTQGRNEKLFF.

On this clonotype itself: The junction does not match germline at one end; this may be a read error. The chain employs TRBV7-9 and TRBJ2-5; D is ambiguous. The CDR3 runs 12 residues. Germline V lookup: CDR1 SEHNR, CDR2 FQNEAQ (reference sequence). The CDR3 coding sequence is TGTGCCAGCAGCCCGCTTCAAGAGACCCAGCACTTC. This codes for CASSPLQETQHF. Variable domain in full (rest from reference TRBV7-9 and TRBJ2-5): DTGVSQNPRHKITKRGQNVTFRCDPISEHNRLYWYRQTLGQGPEFLTYFQNEAQLEKSRLLSDRFSAERPKGSFSTLEIQRTEQGDSAMYLCASSPLQETQHFGPGTRLLVL.

The gene calls are TRBV20-1 and TRBJ1-1, with 7 bases matching TRBD1. Germline trimming cut 7 bases from V and 6 bases from J; bases unmatched to any gene: 5. This CDR3 region has 11 residues. Germline CDR1 reads DFQATT; CDR2 reads SNEGSKA (reference sequence). For the CDR3, the DNA is TGCAGTGTACAGGGGTTCGCTGAAGCTTTCTTT. Its protein product is CSVQGFAEAFF.

This clonotype was detected a few times. The V and J genes are TRBV9 and TRBJ1-4; a weak D match, TRBD1 (6 bases). From germline, CDR1 is SGDLS and CDR2 YYNGEE. V lost 2 bases and J lost 11, with 16 bases in between. CDR3 length: 14 residues. CDR3 in amino acids: CASSVSTDRQKLFF. In DNA form, the CDR3 reads TGTGCCAGCAGCGTTTCCACCGACAGGCAGAAACTGTTTTTT.

The chain employs TRBV5-4 and TRBJ2-7, with 11 bases matching TRBD1. Per the germline V gene, CDR1 is SGHNT and CDR2 is YYREEE (reference sequence). Trimming removed 3 bases from V and 6 bases from J; junction bases left unmatched: 5. The CDR3 runs to 14 residues. CDR3 sequence: CASSWGQGGVEQYF. In DNA form, the CDR3 reads TGTGCCAGCAGCTGGGGACAGGGGGGGGTCGAGCAGTACTTC.

CDR3 DNA: TGTGCCAGCAGCCAAGGAGTTACCGGGATTAGCTCCTACGAGCAGTACTTC. Amino acid sequence: CASSQGVTGISSYEQYF. This sequence joins TRBV25-1 and TRBJ2-7; perhaps TRBD2 as D (5 bases). The V and J ends lost 6 bases and 0 bases respectively, with 21 bases between them. CDR1 and CDR2 from the germline V gene are MGHDK and SYGVNS. The CDR3 has 17 amino acids.

This clonotype was recorded a few times. V usage is TRBV25-1 and J usage is TRBJ2-5; D is ambiguous. The germline gives CDR1 MGHDK, CDR2 SYGVNS. This CDR3 is 15 amino acids long. V gave up 6 bases and J gave up 1 base, with 15 bases separating them. The CDR3 spells CASSSWQEFQETQYF. The DNA for the CDR3 is TGTGCCAGCAGCTCCTGGCAGGAATTCCAAGAGACCCAGTACTTC.

The chain links TRBV29-1 to TRBJ2-7, with 7 bases fitting TRBD1. Trimming cost V 5 bases and J 4 bases; bases outside gene matches: 5. CDR1 and CDR2 (germline): SQVTM, ANQGSEA. CDR3 length equals 12 residues. As DNA, the CDR3 is TGCAGCGTTATAACAGGGGCATACGAGCAGTACTTC. Its protein is CSVITGAYEQYF.

This clonotype was seen more than once but under ten times. This CDR3 reads CASSLDIYGYTF. CDR3 in DNA: TGTGCCAGCAGCTTGGACATCTATGGCTACACCTTC. The chain is built from TRBV2 and TRBJ1-2; tentative D call: TRBD1 (5 bases). The CDR3 has 12 residues. The ends were cut back, 6 bases at V and 4 bases at J, with 9 bases in the middle. Germline CDR1 reads SNHLY; CDR2 reads FYNNEI.

Concerning this clonotype: A much bigger clone sits one base away, suggesting this may be a read error. The J gene is TRBJ1-5, the V gene TRBV6-1; D is unresolved. The CDR3 has 14 residues. CDR1 and CDR2 from the germline V gene are MNHNS and SASEGT. Deletions cut 4 bases from V and 4 bases from J, with 11 bases between. The CDR3 DNA is TGTGCCAGCAGTGCTGAGACAACTAATCAGCCCCAGCATTTT. It codes for CASSAETTNQPQHF.

V gene TRBV5-5 combines with J gene TRBJ1-1; D is uncertain. V lost 1 base to trimming and J lost 5 bases, with 12 bases between them. The CDR3 contains 14 residues. From germline, CDR1 is SGHKS and CDR2 YYEKEE (reference sequence). CDR3 residues: CASSLKGGRTEAFF. CDR3 in DNA: TGTGCCAGCAGCTTGAAGGGAGGGAGGACTGAAGCTTTCTTT.

In its sample, this clonotype was seen a few times. The V call is TRBV29-1, the J call TRBJ1-1; possibly TRBD1 for D (5 bases). Germline V gene data show CDR1 as SQVTM and CDR2 as ANQGSEA. This CDR3 has 12 amino acids. Here the CDR3 DNA reads TGCAGGGACCCGGACATGAACACTGAAGCTTTCTTT. Protein: CRDPDMNTEAFF. The whole variable domain, remainder taken from reference TRBV29-1 and TRBJ1-1, is SAVISQKPSRDICQRGTSLTIQCQVDSQVTMMFWYRQQPGQSLTLIATANQGSEATYESGFVIDKFPISRPNLTFSTLTVSNMSPEDSSIYLCRDPDMNTEAFFGQGTRLTVV.

CDR3 coding DNA: TGTGCCAGCAGCCTCCCACGCGTCAGTGGGGCCAACGTCCTGACTTTC. Its protein is CASSLPRVSGANVLTF. This chain joins TRBV6-5 and TRBJ2-6; D unresolved. The ends were cut back, 6 bases at V and 3 bases at J, with 15 bases in the middle. CDR1 and CDR2 from the germline V gene are MNHEY and SVGAGI. The CDR3 runs 16 residues.

The chain combines TRBV7-2 with TRBJ2-1; 7 bases match TRBD1. The V segment lost 4 bases and the J segment 6 bases; nucleotides outside the gene matches: 3. Germline V lookup: CDR1 SGHTA, CDR2 FQGNSA. The CDR3 is made up of 13 amino acids. The CDR3 reads CASSSNRGNEQFF. CDR3 coding DNA: TGTGCCAGCAGCTCTAACAGGGGCAATGAGCAGTTCTTC.

Ten or more counts support this clonotype. V is TRBV2 and J is TRBJ1-5; the D is unclear. The germline V and J ends were trimmed by 0 bases and 4 bases, with 7 bases remaining between them. This CDR3 has 14 amino acids. Germline CDR1 is SNHLY and CDR2 is FYNNEI. As DNA, the CDR3 is TGTGCCAGCAGTGAAGCAACAGTAAATCAGCCCCAGCATTTT. It codes for CASSEATVNQPQHF.

This clonotype was seen more than once but under ten times. This chain joins TRBV4-2 and TRBJ2-7, with TRBD2 matching 13 bases. Trimming removed 6 bases from V and 6 bases from J; junction bases left unmatched: 5. Germline V lookup: CDR1 LGHNA, CDR2 YNFKEQ. The CDR3 has 14 amino acids. The CDR3 loop reads CASRVTSGRPEQYF. Written as DNA, the CDR3 is TGTGCCAGCAGGGTGACTAGCGGGAGGCCCGAGCAGTACTTC.

This clonotype was recorded at least ten times. V and J are TRBV29-1 and TRBJ1-1, with a weak D call TRBD1 (6 bases). In germline, CDR1 is SQVTM, CDR2 ANQGSEA. With 4 bases removed from V and 7 bases from J, the gap between germline ends came to 13 bases. The CDR3 runs to 12 residues. The CDR3 nucleotides read TGCAGCGTTGGACCCAGGGGCCATGAAGCTTTCTTT. Its translation is CSVGPRGHEAFF.

This clonotype was seen repeatedly, ten times or more. This chain connects TRBV2 to TRBJ1-6, with a weak D call TRBD1 (6 bases). The CDR3 is made up of 17 amino acids. Germline values: CDR1 SNHLY, CDR2 FYNNEI. The V end was cut by 5 bases, the J end by 9 bases, with 23 bases between. In DNA form, the CDR3 reads TGTGCCAGCAGTCATGGGTACCGGCAGGGGCCCGGTTCACCCCTCCACTTT. Translating gives CASSHGYRQGPGSPLHF. The full variable domain, in which reference TRBV2 and TRBJ1-6 provide the parts outside the CDR3, is EPEVTQTPSHQVTQMGQEVILRCVPISNHLYFYWYRQILGQKVEFLVSFYNNEISEKSEIFDDQFSVERPDGSNFTLKIRSTKLEDSAMYFCASSHGYRQGPGSPLHFGNGTRLTVT.

This clonotype was counted at least ten times. The CDR3 bases are TGTGCCACCTCGCTAGGCACTGAAGCTTTCTTT. It codes for CATSLGTEAFF. V usage is TRBV24-1 and J usage is TRBJ1-1; D is unresolved. V lost 9 bases to trimming and J lost 4 bases, with 8 bases between them. The CDR3 contains 11 residues. The V gene's germline CDR1 is KGHDR and CDR2 SFDVKD.